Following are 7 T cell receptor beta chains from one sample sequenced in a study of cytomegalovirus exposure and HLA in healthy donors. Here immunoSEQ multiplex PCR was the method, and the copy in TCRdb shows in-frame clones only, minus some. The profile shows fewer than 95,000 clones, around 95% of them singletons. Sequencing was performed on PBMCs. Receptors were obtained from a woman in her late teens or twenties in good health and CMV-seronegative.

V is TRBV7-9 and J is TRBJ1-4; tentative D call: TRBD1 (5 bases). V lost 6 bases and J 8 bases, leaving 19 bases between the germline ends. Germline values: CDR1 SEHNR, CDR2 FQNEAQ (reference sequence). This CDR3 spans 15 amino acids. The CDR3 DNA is TGTGCCAGCAGTTCAATAGGGGTTGTTGGAGAAAAACTGTTTTTT. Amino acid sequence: CASSSIGVVGEKLFF.

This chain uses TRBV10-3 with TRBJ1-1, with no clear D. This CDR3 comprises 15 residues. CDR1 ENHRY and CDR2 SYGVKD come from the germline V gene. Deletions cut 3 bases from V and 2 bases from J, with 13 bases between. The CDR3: CAISDPGLKNTEAFF. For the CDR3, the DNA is TGTGCCATCAGTGACCCAGGATTGAAAAACACTGAAGCTTTCTTT.

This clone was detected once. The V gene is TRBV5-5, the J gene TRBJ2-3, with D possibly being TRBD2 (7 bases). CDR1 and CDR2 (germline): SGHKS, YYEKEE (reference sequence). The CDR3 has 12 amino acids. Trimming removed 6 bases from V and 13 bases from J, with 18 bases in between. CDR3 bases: TGTGCCAGCACCTACAGGGAGGGGGAAGAGTATTTT. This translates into CASTYREGEEYF. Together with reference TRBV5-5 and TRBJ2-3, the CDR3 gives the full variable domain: DAGVTQSPTHLIKTRGQQVTLRCSPISGHKSVSWYQQVLGQGPQFIFQYYEKEERGRGNFPDRFSARQFPNYSSELNVNALLLGDSALYLCASTYREGEEYFGPGTRLTVL.

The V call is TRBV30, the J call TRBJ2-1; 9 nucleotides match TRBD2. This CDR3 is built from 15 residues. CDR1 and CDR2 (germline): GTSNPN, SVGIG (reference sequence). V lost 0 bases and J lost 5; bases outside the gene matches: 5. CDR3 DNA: TGTGCCTGGAGTGTACGCCAGCGGGGGGACAATGAGCAGTTCTTC. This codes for CAWSVRQRGDNEQFF.

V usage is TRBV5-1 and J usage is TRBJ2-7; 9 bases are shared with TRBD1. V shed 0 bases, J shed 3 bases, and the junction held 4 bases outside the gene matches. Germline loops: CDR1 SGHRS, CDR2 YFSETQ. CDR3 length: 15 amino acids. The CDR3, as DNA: TGCGCCAGCAGCTTGGGGACAGGGGACCTCTACGAGCAGTACTTC. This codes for CASSLGTGDLYEQYF.

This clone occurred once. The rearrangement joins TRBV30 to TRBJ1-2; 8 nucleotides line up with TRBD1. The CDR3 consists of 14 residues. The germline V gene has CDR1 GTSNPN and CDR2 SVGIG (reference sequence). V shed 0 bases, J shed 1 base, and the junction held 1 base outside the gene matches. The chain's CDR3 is CAWSVGQGNYGYTF. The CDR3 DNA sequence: TGTGCCTGGAGTGTAGGACAGGGTAACTATGGCTACACCTTC.

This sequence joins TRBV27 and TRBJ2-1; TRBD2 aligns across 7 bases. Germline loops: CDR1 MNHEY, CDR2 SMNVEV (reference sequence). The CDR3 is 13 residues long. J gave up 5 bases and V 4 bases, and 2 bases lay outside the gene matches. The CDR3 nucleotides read TGTGCCAGCAGTTCGGGGGGACACAATGAGCAGTTCTTC. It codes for CASSSGGHNEQFF.